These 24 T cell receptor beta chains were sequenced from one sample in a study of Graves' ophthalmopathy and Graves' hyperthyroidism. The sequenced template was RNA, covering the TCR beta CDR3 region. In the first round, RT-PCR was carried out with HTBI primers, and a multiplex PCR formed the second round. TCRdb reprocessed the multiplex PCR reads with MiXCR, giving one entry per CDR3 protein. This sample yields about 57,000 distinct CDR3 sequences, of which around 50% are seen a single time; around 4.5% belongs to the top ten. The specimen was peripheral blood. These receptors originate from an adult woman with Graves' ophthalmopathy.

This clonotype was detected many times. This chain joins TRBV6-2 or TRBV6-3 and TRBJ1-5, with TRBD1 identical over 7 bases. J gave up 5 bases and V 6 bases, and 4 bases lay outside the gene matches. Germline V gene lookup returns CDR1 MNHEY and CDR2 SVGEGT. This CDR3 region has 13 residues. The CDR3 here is CASRDTGDQPQHF. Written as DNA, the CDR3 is TGTGCCAGCAGAGATACAGGGGATCAGCCCCAGCATTTT.

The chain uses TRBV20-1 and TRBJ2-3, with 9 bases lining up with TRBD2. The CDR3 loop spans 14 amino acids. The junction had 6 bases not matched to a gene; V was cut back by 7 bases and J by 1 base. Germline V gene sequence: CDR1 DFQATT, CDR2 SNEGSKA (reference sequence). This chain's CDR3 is CSVASGEGTDTQYF. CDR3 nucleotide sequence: TGCAGTGTGGCTAGCGGGGAGGGCACAGATACGCAGTATTTT.

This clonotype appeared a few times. CDR3 protein: CAWKWGLGRREQFF. As DNA, the CDR3 is TGTGCCTGGAAGTGGGGCTTAGGGAGGCGTGAGCAGTTCTTC. This chain connects TRBV30 to TRBJ2-1; tentatively, D is TRBD2 (6 bases). Between the trimmed V and J ends, which lost 4 bases and 9 bases, there was a span of 19 bases. The CDR3 has 14 amino acids. Looked up from germline, CDR1 is GTSNPN and CDR2 is SVGIG (reference sequence). Variable domain in full (rest from reference TRBV30 and TRBJ2-1): SQTIHQWPATLVQPVGSPLSLECTVEGTSNPNLYWYRQAAGRGLQLLFYSVGIGQISSEVPQNLSASRPQDRQFILSSKKLLLSDSGFYLCAWKWGLGRREQFFGPGTRLTVL.

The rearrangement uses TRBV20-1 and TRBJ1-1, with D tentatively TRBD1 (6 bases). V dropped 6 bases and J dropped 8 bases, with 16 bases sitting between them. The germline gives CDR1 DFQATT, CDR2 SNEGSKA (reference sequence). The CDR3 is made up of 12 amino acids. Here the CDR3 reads CSAKKGGTEAFF. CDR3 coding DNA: TGCAGTGCAAAGAAGGGGGGCACAGAAGCTTTCTTT.

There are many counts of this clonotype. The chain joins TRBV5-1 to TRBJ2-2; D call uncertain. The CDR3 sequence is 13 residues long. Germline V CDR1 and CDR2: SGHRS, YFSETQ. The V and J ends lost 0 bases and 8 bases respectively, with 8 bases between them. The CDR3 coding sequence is TGCGCCAGCAGCTTGGTACAGATAGGGGAGCTGTTTTTT. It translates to CASSLVQIGELFF.

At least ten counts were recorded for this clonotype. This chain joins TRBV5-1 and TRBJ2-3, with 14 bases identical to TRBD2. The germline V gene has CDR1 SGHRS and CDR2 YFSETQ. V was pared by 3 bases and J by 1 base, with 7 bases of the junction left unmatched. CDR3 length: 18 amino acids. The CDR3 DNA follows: TGCGCCAGCAGCTCAGGACTAGCGGGAGGCCCGGGCACAGATACGCAGTATTTT. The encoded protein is CASSSGLAGGPGTDTQYF.

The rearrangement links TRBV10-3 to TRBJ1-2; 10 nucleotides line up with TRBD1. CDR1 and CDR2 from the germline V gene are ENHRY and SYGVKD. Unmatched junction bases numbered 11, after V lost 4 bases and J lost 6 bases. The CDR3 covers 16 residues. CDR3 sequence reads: CAISVLRDRGFNGYTF. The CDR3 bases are TGTGCCATCAGTGTACTCCGGGACAGGGGATTCAATGGCTACACCTTC.

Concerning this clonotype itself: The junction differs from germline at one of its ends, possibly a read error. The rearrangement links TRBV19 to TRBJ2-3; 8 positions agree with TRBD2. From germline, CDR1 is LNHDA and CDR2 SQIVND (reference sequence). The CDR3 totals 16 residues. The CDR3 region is CVSSRGAGVLTGTQYF. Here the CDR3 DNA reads TGTGTCAGTAGTAGAGGAGCGGGAGTACTCACAGGTACGCAGTATTTT.

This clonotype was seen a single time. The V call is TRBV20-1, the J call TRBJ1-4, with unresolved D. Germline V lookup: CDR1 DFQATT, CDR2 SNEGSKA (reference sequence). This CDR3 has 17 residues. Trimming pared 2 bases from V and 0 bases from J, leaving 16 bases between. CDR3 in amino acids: CSARSRYGSATNEKLFF. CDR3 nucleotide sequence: TGCAGTGCTAGATCGCGTTATGGGTCAGCAACTAATGAAAAACTGTTTTTT.

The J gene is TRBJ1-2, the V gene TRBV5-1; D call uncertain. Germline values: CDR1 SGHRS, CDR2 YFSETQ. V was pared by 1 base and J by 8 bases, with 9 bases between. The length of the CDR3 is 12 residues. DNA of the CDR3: TGCGCCAGCAGCTTGACAGAGAACGGCTACACCTTC. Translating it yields CASSLTENGYTF. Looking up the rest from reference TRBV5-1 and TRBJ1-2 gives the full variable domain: KAGVTQTPRYLIKTRGQQVTLSCSPISGHRSVSWYQQTPGQGLQFLFEYFSETQRNKGNFPGRFSGRQFSNSRSEMNVSTLELGDSALYLCASSLTENGYTFGSGTRLTVV.

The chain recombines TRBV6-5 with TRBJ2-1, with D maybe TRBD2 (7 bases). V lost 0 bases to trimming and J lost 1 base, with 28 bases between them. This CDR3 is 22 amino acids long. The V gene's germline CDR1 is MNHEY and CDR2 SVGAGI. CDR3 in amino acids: CASSYSIRGRLAAQGSYNEQFF. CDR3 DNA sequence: TGTGCCAGCAGTTACTCCATTCGGGGGCGTCTAGCGGCGCAGGGGTCCTACAATGAGCAGTTCTTC.

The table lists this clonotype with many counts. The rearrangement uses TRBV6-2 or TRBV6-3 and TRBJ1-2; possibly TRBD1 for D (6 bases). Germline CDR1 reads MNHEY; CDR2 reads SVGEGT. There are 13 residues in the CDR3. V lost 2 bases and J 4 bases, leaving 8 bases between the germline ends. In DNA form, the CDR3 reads TGTGCCAGCAGTTACGGACAGATCTATGGCTACACCTTC. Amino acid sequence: CASSYGQIYGYTF.

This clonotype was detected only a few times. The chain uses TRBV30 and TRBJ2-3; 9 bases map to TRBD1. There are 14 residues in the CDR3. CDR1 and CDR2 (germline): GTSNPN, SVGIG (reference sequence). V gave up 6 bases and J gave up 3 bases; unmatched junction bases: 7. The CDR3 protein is CACSGTGWTDTQYF. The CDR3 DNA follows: TGTGCCTGTTCCGGGACAGGGTGGACAGATACGCAGTATTTT.

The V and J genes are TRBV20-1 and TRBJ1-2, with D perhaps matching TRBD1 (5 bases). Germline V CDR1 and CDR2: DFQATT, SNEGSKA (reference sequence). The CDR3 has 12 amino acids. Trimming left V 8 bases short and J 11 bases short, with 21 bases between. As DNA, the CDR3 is TGCAGTCCGAAGACCGGGACTAGCGGTTACACCTTC. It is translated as CSPKTGTSGYTF.

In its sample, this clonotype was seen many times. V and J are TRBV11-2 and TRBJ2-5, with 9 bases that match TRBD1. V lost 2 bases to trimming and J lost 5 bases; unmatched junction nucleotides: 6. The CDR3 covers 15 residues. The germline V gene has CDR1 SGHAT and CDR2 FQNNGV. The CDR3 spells CASSLRPGTGETQYF. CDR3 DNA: TGTGCCAGCAGCTTACGTCCCGGGACAGGGGAGACCCAGTACTTC.

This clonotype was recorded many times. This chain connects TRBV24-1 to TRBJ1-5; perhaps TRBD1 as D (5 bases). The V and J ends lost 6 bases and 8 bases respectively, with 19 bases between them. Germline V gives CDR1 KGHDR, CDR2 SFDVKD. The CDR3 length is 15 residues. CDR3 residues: CATSKSGTAVEPQHF. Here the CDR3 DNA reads TGTGCCACCAGTAAAAGCGGGACCGCTGTGGAGCCCCAGCATTTT.

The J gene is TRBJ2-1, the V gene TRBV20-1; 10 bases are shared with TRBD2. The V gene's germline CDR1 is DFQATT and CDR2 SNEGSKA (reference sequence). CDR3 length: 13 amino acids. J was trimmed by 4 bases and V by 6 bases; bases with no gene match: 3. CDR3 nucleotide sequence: TGCAGTGCCATACTAGCGGGATACAATGAGCAGTTCTTC. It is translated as CSAILAGYNEQFF.

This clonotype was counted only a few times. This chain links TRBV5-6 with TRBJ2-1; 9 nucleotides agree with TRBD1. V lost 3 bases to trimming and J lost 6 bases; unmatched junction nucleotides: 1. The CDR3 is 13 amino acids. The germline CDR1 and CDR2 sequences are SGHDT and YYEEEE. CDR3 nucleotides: TGTGCCAGCAGCTCGGACAGGGGCAATGAGCAGTTCTTC. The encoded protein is CASSSDRGNEQFF.

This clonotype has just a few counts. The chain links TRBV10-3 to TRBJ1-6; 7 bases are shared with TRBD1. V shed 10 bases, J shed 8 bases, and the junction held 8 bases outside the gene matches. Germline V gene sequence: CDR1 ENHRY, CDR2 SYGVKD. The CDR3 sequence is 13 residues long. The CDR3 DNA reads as TGTGCCAGCACCGGACAGGTTGATTCACCCCTCCACTTT. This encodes CASTGQVDSPLHF.

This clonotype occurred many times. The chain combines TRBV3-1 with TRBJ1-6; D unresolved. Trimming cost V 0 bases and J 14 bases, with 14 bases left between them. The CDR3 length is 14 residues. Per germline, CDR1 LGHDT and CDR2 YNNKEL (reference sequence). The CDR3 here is CASSQDGGPKSLHF. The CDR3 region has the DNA TGTGCCAGCAGCCAAGATGGAGGCCCTAAGTCCCTCCACTTT.

CDR3 DNA sequence: TGTGCCATCAGTGAATCCCCGCTCTTGGCTGAAGCTTTCTTT. This encodes CAISESPLLAEAFF. V and J are TRBV10-3 and TRBJ1-1; D is undetermined. Germline assignment: CDR1 ENHRY and CDR2 SYGVKD. V was trimmed by 3 bases and J by 6 bases, leaving 14 bases between them. There are 14 residues in the CDR3.

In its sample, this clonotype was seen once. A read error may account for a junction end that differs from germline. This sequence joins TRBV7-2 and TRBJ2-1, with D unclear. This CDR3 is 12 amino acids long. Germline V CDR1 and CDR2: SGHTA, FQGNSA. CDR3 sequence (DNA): TGCGCCAGCAGCGATGAAGTCGATGAGCAGTTCTTC. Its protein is CASSDEVDEQFF.

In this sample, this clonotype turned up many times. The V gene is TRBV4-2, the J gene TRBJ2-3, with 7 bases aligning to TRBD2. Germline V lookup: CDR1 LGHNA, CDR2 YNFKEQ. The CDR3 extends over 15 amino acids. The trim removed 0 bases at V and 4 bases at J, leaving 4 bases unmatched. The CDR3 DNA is TGTGCCAGCAGCCAAGAAGCGGCGGGAGCAGATACGCAGTATTTT. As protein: CASSQEAAGADTQYF.

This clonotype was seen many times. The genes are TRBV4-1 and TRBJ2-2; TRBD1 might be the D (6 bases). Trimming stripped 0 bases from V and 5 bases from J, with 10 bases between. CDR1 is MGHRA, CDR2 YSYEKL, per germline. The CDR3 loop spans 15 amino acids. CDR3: CASSQDPTGTGELFF. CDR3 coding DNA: TGCGCCAGCAGCCAAGACCCAACAGGGACCGGGGAGCTGTTTTTT.